This T cell receptor beta chain was documented in a study of CD8 T cells in Susac syndrome. Random-hexamer reverse transcription was applied to roughly 0.45 to 1 ug RNA. Amplification of TCR beta CDR3 used immunoSEQ multiplex PCR across 54 Vbeta and 13 Jbeta. TCRdb analysed the immunoSEQ multiplex PCR reads with MiXCR anew, one entry per CDR3 protein. There are roughly 200,000 distinct CDR3 sequences in the sample; 85% to 95% occur only once, and around 0.076% lies in the top ten. The CDR3 has 12 residues. With 5 bases clipped from V and 6 bases from J, the junction kept 1 base outside the gene matches. Germline-derived CDR1 and CDR2 are DFQATT and SNEGSKA (reference sequence). From blood CD8+ and CD4+ T cells, the TCR beta chain was sequenced.

Sequencing input: CD4+ T cells from PBMCs. The chain uses TRBV20-1 and TRBJ2-2; TRBD1 matches at 9 bases. The TCR sequence derives from a human donor with multiple sclerosis. The CDR3 spells CSAGQGSGELFF. CDR3 bases: TGCAGTGCTGGACAGGGGTCCGGGGAGCTGTTTTTT.